One and the same sample provided the 17 T cell receptor beta chains below, sequenced in a study of shared clonotypes between healthy human individuals. Measured with immunoSEQ multiplex PCR; TCRdb has only the in-frame clones, and not every one. Among some 470,000 clones listed, less than 80% were seen once. The material sequenced was PBMCs. The source is a woman between 40 and 55 years old in good health. Some clones in this sample may be carry-over from other donors' samples.

The chain links TRBV28 to TRBJ2-3, with D perhaps TRBD1 or TRBD2 (5 bases each). V lost 3 bases and J lost 4, with 20 bases in between. CDR1 is MDHEN and CDR2 is SYDVKM in the germline V gene. The CDR3 loop spans 17 amino acids. In DNA, the CDR3 is TGTGCCAGCAGTTTCCCCCAGAGGTGGGGGAGCTCAGATACGCAGTATTTT. Translating gives CASSFPQRWGSSDTQYF.

This clone came up once. The rearrangement links TRBV27 to TRBJ2-5; 8 bases align to TRBD2. The V and J ends lost 4 bases and 3 bases, in that order; junction bases with no gene match: 10. CDR1 and CDR2 from the germline V gene are MNHEY and SMNVEV (reference sequence). CDR3 length equals 16 residues. Here the CDR3 DNA reads TGTGCCAGCAGTTGGGGTACGGGTAGCGGGGAAGAGACCCAGTACTTC. Translating gives CASSWGTGSGEETQYF.

This rearrangement joins TRBV28 to TRBJ1-3, with D possibly matching TRBD1 (6 bases). The germline V and J ends were trimmed by 3 bases and 4 bases, with 10 bases remaining between them. Germline V lookup: CDR1 MDHEN, CDR2 SYDVKM. The length of the CDR3 is 14 residues. CDR3 DNA: TGTGCCAGCAGTTTTGGGGGGGCCGGAAACACCATATATTTT. It translates to CASSFGGAGNTIYF.

This clone was detected once. This chain connects TRBV27 to TRBJ2-7; D call uncertain. This CDR3 is 11 amino acids long. The germline gives CDR1 MNHEY, CDR2 SMNVEV (reference sequence). V was cut by 2 bases and J by 5 bases, with 4 bases left in between. CDR3 residues: CASSLGNEQYF. The CDR3 DNA reads as TGTGCCAGCAGTTTAGGGAACGAGCAGTACTTC.

V usage is TRBV20-1 and J usage is TRBJ2-3; D unresolved. V shed 6 bases and J shed 7 bases, with 11 bases lying between them. Germline lookup yields CDR1 DFQATT and CDR2 SNEGSKA (reference sequence). There are 11 residues in the CDR3. CDR3 nucleotide sequence: TGCAGTGCGCAGACGGGCCATACGCAGTATTTT. It yields the protein CSAQTGHTQYF.

This chain joins TRBV7-2 and TRBJ2-3; D gene ambiguous. Trimming shortened V by 4 bases and J by 4 bases, and 9 bases separated the two germline ends. Per germline, CDR1 SGHTA and CDR2 FQGNSA. The CDR3 consists of 13 residues. For the CDR3, the DNA is TGTGCCAGCAGCTCAGGAAGTGCAGATACGCAGTATTTT. Translation: CASSSGSADTQYF.

The chain uses TRBV7-9 and TRBJ1-5; D remains ambiguous. Germline CDR1 and CDR2: SEHNR and FQNEAQ (reference sequence). With 5 bases removed from V and 0 bases from J, the gap between germline ends came to 8 bases. CDR3 length: 14 amino acids. The CDR3 coding sequence is TGTGCCAGCAGCACGGGGAATAGCAATCAGCCCCAGCATTTT. It specifies CASSTGNSNQPQHF. The variable domain in full, completed from reference TRBV7-9 and TRBJ1-5, reads DTGVSQNPRHKITKRGQNVTFRCDPISEHNRLYWYRQTLGQGPEFLTYFQNEAQLEKSRLLSDRFSAERPKGSFSTLEIQRTEQGDSAMYLCASSTGNSNQPQHFGDGTRLSIL.

The V gene is TRBV11-2, the J gene TRBJ2-2; the D gene could be TRBD1 or TRBD2 (5 bases each). The CDR3 contains 15 residues. The ends were cut back, 5 bases at V and 1 base at J, with 11 bases in the middle. Per germline, CDR1 SGHAT and CDR2 FQNNGV. CDR3 coding DNA: TGTGCCAGCAGCCGGGGCTCAGTGAACACCGGGGAGCTGTTTTTT. Its protein is CASSRGSVNTGELFF.

The rearrangement uses TRBV18 and TRBJ2-3; TRBD1 might be the D (5 bases). CDR1 is KGHSH and CDR2 is LQKENI in the germline V gene. This CDR3 comprises 14 residues. V was clipped by 3 bases and J by 4 bases, with 11 bases between them. The CDR3 protein is CASSPSRVADTQYF. The DNA for the CDR3 is TGTGCCAGCTCACCCTCCAGGGTGGCAGATACGCAGTATTTT.

The V call is TRBV28, the J call TRBJ1-1; the match to TRBD1 covers 7 bases. Germline V gives CDR1 MDHEN, CDR2 SYDVKM. There are 15 residues in the CDR3. J was trimmed by 3 bases and V by 3 bases; bases with no gene match: 7. The CDR3 region is CASSLPRTGHTEAFF. For the CDR3, the DNA is TGTGCCAGCAGTTTGCCAAGGACAGGCCACACTGAAGCTTTCTTT.

The CDR3 coding sequence is TGTGCCAGCAGCTTAGGGAGAGTTAGCACAGATACGCAGTATTTT. It translates to CASSLGRVSTDTQYF. J is TRBJ2-3 and V is TRBV7-2, with no clear D. Trimming removed 1 base from V and 0 bases from J, with 8 bases in between. This CDR3 is built from 15 residues. Germline V CDR1 and CDR2: SGHTA, FQGNSA.

This clone was observed at least ten times. The chain is built from TRBV7-9 and TRBJ1-3; unclear D gene. The CDR3 runs 14 residues. The germline V gene has CDR1 SEHNR and CDR2 FQNEAQ (reference sequence). Trimming left V 8 bases short and J 0 bases short, with 11 bases between. The CDR3 reads CASRDAVSGNTIYF. CDR3 in DNA: TGTGCCAGCCGCGATGCGGTCTCTGGAAACACCATATATTTT.

This clone was recorded at least ten times. In the same sample, other DNA sequences code for this CDR3. This chain joins TRBV5-6 and TRBJ1-2, with 9 bases matching TRBD1. The germline V gene encodes CDR1 SGHDT and CDR2 YYEEEE. J was trimmed by 2 bases and V by 3 bases; bases with no gene match: 8. The CDR3 contains 16 residues. The CDR3 DNA reads TGTGCCAGCAGCTGGGATGGACAGGGGACAAACTATGGCTACACCTTC. This translates into CASSWDGQGTNYGYTF.

This chain links TRBV18 with TRBJ1-1; D is uncertain. In germline, CDR1 is KGHSH, CDR2 LQKENI. The CDR3 totals 15 residues. Deletions cut 1 base from V and 0 bases from J, with 9 bases between. Here the CDR3 DNA reads TGTGCCAGCTCACCACAAACCACCCTGAACACTGAAGCTTTCTTT. This gives the protein CASSPQTTLNTEAFF.

CDR3 nucleotide sequence: TGTGCCAGCAGCTTCAGGGGGGGCGGCACTGAAGCTTTCTTT. Translated, it gives CASSFRGGGTEAFF. V is TRBV7-2 and J is TRBJ1-1; the match to TRBD1 covers 7 bases. This CDR3 contains 14 residues. CDR1 and CDR2 (germline): SGHTA, FQGNSA. J lost 4 bases, V lost 3 bases, and 5 bases had no gene match. Full variable domain (missing parts from reference TRBV7-2 and TRBJ1-1): GAGVSQSPSNKVTEKGKDVELRCDPISGHTALYWYRQSLGQGLEFLIYFQGNSAPDKSGLPSDRFSAERTGGSVSTLTIQRTQQEDSAVYLCASSFRGGGTEAFFGQGTRLTVV.

The chain carries TRBV18 and TRBJ2-5; possibly TRBD1 or TRBD2 for D (6 bases each). V lost 0 bases and J lost 5, with 10 bases in between. This CDR3 region has 14 residues. Germline CDR1 is KGHSH and CDR2 is LQKENI. Written as DNA, the CDR3 is TGTGCCAGCTCACCACCCCGGGGGCTTGAGACCCAGTACTTC. Protein: CASSPPRGLETQYF.

Concerning this clone: One base away lies a much larger clone, so this may be a sequencing read error. Additional DNA sequences in this sample encode the identical CDR3. V is TRBV20-1 and J is TRBJ1-4; no clear D gene. The germline gives CDR1 DFQATT, CDR2 SNEGSKA (reference sequence). This CDR3 has 11 amino acids. V was pared by 6 bases and J by 8 bases, with 10 bases between. The CDR3 DNA reads as TGCAGTGCCGGCTGGCGGGAAAAACTGTTTTTT. Translating it yields CSAGWREKLFF.